What follows are 11 T cell receptor beta chains derived from one specimen sequenced in a study of Ad26.COV2.S vaccination and SARS-CoV-2 variants. TCRdb keeps only in-frame clones here, not all; method: immunoSEQ multiplex PCR. Counted here are roughly 300,000 clones, about 89% occurring once; the ten biggest clones make up roughly 4.8%. Documented treatment: some 20 received Ad26.COV2.S at low or high dose, single or two shots; about five received placebo; per-sample allocation not given. Specimens were obtained on day 63 following the first vaccine or placebo injection. The sample was peripheral blood, taken in a trial of Ad26.COV2.S vaccine versus placebo. The origin of the receptors is a person aged 18-65 years who received the Ad26.COV2.S COVID-19 vaccine or a placebo.

The V call is TRBV28, the J call TRBJ2-3, with D hard to call. Trimming cost V 2 bases and J 5 bases, with 8 bases left between them. Germline values: CDR1 MDHEN, CDR2 SYDVKM. The CDR3 consists of 13 residues. CDR3 bases: TGTGCCAGCAGTTTAAGTCGTGGAGATACGCAGTATTTT. Encoded protein: CASSLSRGDTQYF.

The chain employs TRBV5-1 and TRBJ2-3; 9 bases match TRBD1. The trim removed 0 bases at V and 4 bases at J, leaving 6 bases unmatched. The CDR3 is 16 amino acids. The germline V gene has CDR1 SGHRS and CDR2 YFSETQ. This chain's CDR3 is CASSLGRDRAPDTQYF. CDR3 DNA: TGCGCCAGCAGCTTGGGAAGGGACAGGGCGCCAGATACGCAGTATTTT. Supplemented by reference TRBV5-1 and TRBJ2-3, the full variable domain reads KAGVTQTPRYLIKTRGQQVTLSCSPISGHRSVSWYQQTPGQGLQFLFEYFSETQRNKGNFPGRFSGRQFSNSRSEMNVSTLELGDSALYLCASSLGRDRAPDTQYFGPGTRLTVL.

This clone was detected once. The chain employs TRBV11-2 and TRBJ2-1, with 13 nucleotides matching TRBD2. The CDR3 loop spans 14 amino acids. The V gene end was trimmed by 5 bases and the J gene end by 11 bases; junction bases not matched to a gene: 6. Germline V gives CDR1 SGHAT, CDR2 FQNNGV. The CDR3 region is CASSPLAGGQKQFF. DNA for the CDR3: TGTGCCAGCAGCCCACTAGCGGGGGGGCAAAAGCAGTTCTTC.

The chain carries TRBV2 and TRBJ1-1; possibly TRBD1 for D (5 bases). V lost 6 bases and J lost 5, with 19 bases in between. Germline V CDR1 and CDR2: SNHLY, FYNNEI. CDR3 size: 15 residues. CDR3 in DNA: TGTGCCAGCAGAGATTCTACAGGACGAGGGACTGAAGCTTTCTTT. Translation: CASRDSTGRGTEAFF.

The rearrangement links TRBV19 to TRBJ2-5, with 12 nucleotides matching TRBD2. The ends lost 5 bases at V and 5 bases at J; junction bases unmatched: 6. In germline, CDR1 is LNHDA, CDR2 SQIVND (reference sequence). This CDR3 is 15 amino acids long. CDR3 in DNA: TGTGCCAGTAGTTCACGACTAGCGGGAGTGGAGACCCAGTACTTC. It yields the protein CASSSRLAGVETQYF.

The DNA for the CDR3 is TGTGCCAGCAGTAATCGACAGATGCCTTTTTACGAGCAGTACTTC. Protein product: CASSNRQMPFYEQYF. The chain uses TRBV28 and TRBJ2-7; D is perhaps TRBD1 (5 bases). Germline assignment: CDR1 MDHEN and CDR2 SYDVKM. This CDR3 has 15 amino acids. V lost 5 bases and J 4 bases, leaving 18 bases between the germline ends. Drawing the rest from reference TRBV28 and TRBJ2-7, the complete variable domain is DVKVTQSSRYLVKRTGEKVFLECVQDMDHENMFWYRQDPGLGLRLIYFSYDVKMKEKGDIPEGYSVSREKKERFSLILESASTNQTSMYLCASSNRQMPFYEQYFGPGTRLTVT.

The gene calls are TRBV7-8 and TRBJ1-2, with D unresolved. V shed 5 bases and J shed 4 bases, with 8 bases lying between them. Germline loops: CDR1 SGHVS, CDR2 FQNEAQ. This CDR3 contains 12 residues. CDR3 sequence: CASSEDLYGYTF. CDR3 nucleotides: TGTGCCAGCAGCGAGGACCTCTATGGCTACACCTTC. Using reference TRBV7-8 and TRBJ1-2 for the parts outside the CDR3, the full variable domain is GAGVSQSPRYKVAKRGQDVALRCDPISGHVSLFWYQQALGQGPEFLTYFQNEAQLDKSGLPSDRFFAERPEGSVSTLKIQRTQQEDSAVYLCASSEDLYGYTFGSGTRLTVV.

The chain carries TRBV3-1 (or the pseudogene TRBV3-2) and TRBJ2-1; D remains unclear. The CDR3 runs 16 residues. CDR1 is LGHDT and CDR2 is YNNKEL in the germline V gene (reference sequence). V was trimmed by 0 bases and J by 4 bases, leaving 13 bases between them. The CDR3 region is CASSQEPRVFYNEQFF. The CDR3 bases are TGTGCCAGCAGCCAAGAACCCCGGGTCTTTTACAATGAGCAGTTCTTC.

This CDR3 reads CASSLGHLRVNYGYTF. The DNA for the CDR3 is TGTGCCAGCAGCTTGGGACACCTTAGGGTAAACTATGGCTACACCTTC. The V and J genes are TRBV7-2 and TRBJ1-2; D perhaps matches TRBD1 (6 bases). V was clipped by 3 bases and J by 2 bases, with 16 bases between them. There are 16 residues in the CDR3. Germline V gene data show CDR1 as SGHTA and CDR2 as FQGNSA.

CDR3 sequence: CASSGDTQYF. CDR3 sequence (DNA): TGTGCCAGCAGCGGAGATACGCAGTATTTT. This rearrangement joins TRBV9 to TRBJ2-3; D gene ambiguous. The CDR3 spans 10 residues. Trimming took 3 bases from V and 5 from J, leaving 1 base between them. CDR1 SGDLS and CDR2 YYNGEE come from the germline V gene.

The chain couples TRBV28 to TRBJ2-7; TRBD1 is a possible D gene (6 bases). The germline CDR1 and CDR2 sequences are MDHEN and SYDVKM. CDR3 length equals 13 residues. Trimming took off 5 bases at V and 3 bases at J, with 11 bases between the two ends. CDR3 DNA: TGTGCCAGCAGTCGGGACATAGACTACGAGCAGTACTTC. Translating it yields CASSRDIDYEQYF. Looking up the rest from reference TRBV28 and TRBJ2-7 gives the full variable domain: DVKVTQSSRYLVKRTGEKVFLECVQDMDHENMFWYRQDPGLGLRLIYFSYDVKMKEKGDIPEGYSVSREKKERFSLILESASTNQTSMYLCASSRDIDYEQYFGPGTRLTVT.